This passage covers 16 T cell receptor beta chains from one sample sequenced in a study of blood T cell repertoires in COVID-19. The table came from immunoSEQ multiplex PCR; TCRdb's copy has only in-frame clones and leaves some out. In the table there are 250,000 to 300,000 clones, 80% to 90% of which are singletons. Sequences were obtained from peripheral blood. The receptors derive from a woman in her seventies with acute or convalescent COVID-19.

The rearrangement links TRBV12-3 or TRBV12-4 to TRBJ1-1; no definite D call. The CDR3 length is 12 residues. Trimming removed 2 bases at V and 4 bases at J, with 5 bases between. The CDR3 sequence is CASSLRGTEAFF. The CDR3 nucleotides read TGTGCCAGCAGTTTACGGGGCACTGAAGCTTTCTTT.

This chain connects TRBV7-8 to TRBJ2-7; D may be TRBD1 (6 bases). Germline V CDR1 and CDR2: SGHVS, FQNEAQ. The CDR3 length is 12 residues. Trimming took 3 bases from V and 12 from J, leaving 15 bases between them. The CDR3 coding sequence is TGTGCCAGCAGCTTGCTCCGGGACACCAGGTACTTC. It yields the protein CASSLLRDTRYF.

The chain couples TRBV7-9 to TRBJ1-2; no reliable D call. In germline, CDR1 is SEHNR, CDR2 FQNEAQ (reference sequence). This CDR3 has 14 amino acids. V was clipped by 1 base and J by 1 base, with 7 bases between them. Here the CDR3 reads CASSLDGVNYGYTF. DNA for the CDR3: TGTGCCAGCAGCTTAGACGGGGTTAACTATGGCTACACCTTC.

V is TRBV29-1 and J is TRBJ2-5; the match to TRBD2 covers 8 bases. The germline gives CDR1 SQVTM, CDR2 ANQGSEA. The CDR3 is made up of 14 amino acids. V trimming: 4 bases; J trimming: 7 bases; junction bases outside the gene matches: 11. Here the CDR3 reads CSVVTGSAGGTQYF. CDR3 DNA sequence: TGCAGCGTTGTGACAGGATCGGCGGGGGGGACCCAGTACTTC. Using reference TRBV29-1 and TRBJ2-5 for the parts outside the CDR3, the full variable domain is SAVISQKPSRDICQRGTSLTIQCQVDSQVTMMFWYRQQPGQSLTLIATANQGSEATYESGFVIDKFPISRPNLTFSTLTVSNMSPEDSSIYLCSVVTGSAGGTQYFGPGTRLLVL.

V gene TRBV6-5 combines with J gene TRBJ2-2, with D possibly being TRBD2 (5 bases). V was clipped by 5 bases and J by 5 bases, with 6 bases between them. The germline V gene has CDR1 MNHEY and CDR2 SVGAGI. There are 12 residues in the CDR3. Here the CDR3 reads CASSRETGELFF. CDR3 nucleotides: TGTGCCAGCAGTAGGGAGACCGGGGAGCTGTTTTTT.

The chain has TRBV15 and TRBJ1-5; maybe TRBD1 (6 bases). The CDR3 sequence is 16 residues long. CDR1 is LNHNV and CDR2 is YYDKDF in the germline V gene (reference sequence). V lost 2 bases and J lost 1, with 12 bases in between. The CDR3 is CATSRKQGVSNQPQHF. CDR3 bases: TGTGCCACCAGCAGAAAACAGGGCGTGAGCAATCAGCCCCAGCATTTT.

This chain uses TRBV2 with TRBJ2-5, with unresolved D. In germline, CDR1 is SNHLY, CDR2 FYNNEI. The CDR3 is made up of 13 amino acids. Trimming removed 4 bases from V and 3 bases from J, with 9 bases in between. CDR3 sequence reads: CASSVHREETQYF. CDR3 sequence (DNA): TGTGCCAGCAGTGTACATCGGGAAGAGACCCAGTACTTC.

This rearrangement joins TRBV2 to TRBJ2-1; D may be TRBD1 (6 bases). Trimming pared 4 bases from V and 14 bases from J, leaving 15 bases between. This CDR3 comprises 12 residues. CDR1 and CDR2 from the germline V gene are SNHLY and FYNNEI. CDR3 sequence (DNA): TGTGCCAGCAGTGGGGACATCACTTCGGAGTTCTTC. Its protein is CASSGDITSEFF.

The V and J genes are TRBV7-9 and TRBJ2-1; 7 bases fit TRBD2. V lost 1 base to trimming and J lost 6 bases; unmatched junction nucleotides: 3. The CDR3 extends over 14 amino acids. Per germline, CDR1 SEHNR and CDR2 FQNEAQ (reference sequence). For the CDR3, the DNA is TGTGCCAGCAGCTTAGGGGAGGGAGGCAATGAGCAGTTCTTC. It translates to CASSLGEGGNEQFF.

This chain uses TRBV27 with TRBJ1-1, with 7 bases identical to TRBD1. Germline V gene lookup returns CDR1 MNHEY and CDR2 SMNVEV (reference sequence). This CDR3 has 16 residues. V shed 5 bases, J shed 4 bases, and the junction held 13 bases outside the gene matches. The CDR3 bases are TGTGCCAGCAGTCCCCGCCCAGGGGCAGGGGGCACTGAAGCTTTCTTT. Translated: CASSPRPGAGGTEAFF.

This chain uses TRBV30 with TRBJ1-2; 7 nucleotides agree with TRBD1. V gave up 5 bases and J gave up 1 base; unmatched junction bases: 1. Germline CDR1 and CDR2: GTSNPN and SVGIG (reference sequence). The CDR3 length is 12 residues. CDR3 nucleotides: TGTGCCTGGGGACAGGATAACTATGGCTACACCTTC. It codes for CAWGQDNYGYTF.

The chain links TRBV6-5 to TRBJ2-7; TRBD2 might be the D (6 bases). Trimming cost V 7 bases and J 5 bases, with 21 bases left between them. CDR1 and CDR2 (germline): MNHEY, SVGAGI. This CDR3 has 15 amino acids. This CDR3 reads CASKRSGEALHEQYF. CDR3 bases: TGTGCCAGCAAAAGATCGGGGGAGGCCCTCCACGAGCAGTACTTC.

The chain has TRBV7-9 and TRBJ2-5; tentative D call: TRBD1 (6 bases). CDR3 length equals 13 residues. Germline V gives CDR1 SEHNR, CDR2 FQNEAQ (reference sequence). Written as DNA, the CDR3 is TGTGCTCAGGGGACCACAGGACAAGAGACCCAGTACTTC. Its translation: CAQGTTGQETQYF.

This clone was observed a handful of times. The V and J genes are TRBV2 and TRBJ1-1, with 10 nucleotides matching TRBD1. The germline V gene has CDR1 SNHLY and CDR2 FYNNEI. Unmatched junction bases numbered 10, after V lost 7 bases and J lost 11 bases. The CDR3 runs to 13 residues. CDR3 region: CASKGQGQVSAFF. The CDR3 DNA is TGTGCCAGCAAGGGACAGGGGCAAGTCTCCGCTTTCTTT.

The rearrangement links TRBV9 to TRBJ2-1, with TRBD2 matching over 12 bases. Germline lookup yields CDR1 SGDLS and CDR2 YYNGEE. This CDR3 has 15 amino acids. The J segment lost 10 bases and the V segment lost 3 bases, leaving 8 bases of the junction unmatched. DNA for the CDR3: TGTGCCAGCAGCGCTCCTAGCGGGGGGGTAGGGGAGCAGTTCTTC. Amino acids: CASSAPSGGVGEQFF.

The chain employs TRBV5-1 and TRBJ1-6; 8 bases are a match to TRBD1. V lost 4 bases, J lost 8 bases, and 5 bases stayed unmatched. Per germline, CDR1 SGHRS and CDR2 YFSETQ. The CDR3 has 14 residues. The CDR3 bases are TGCGCCAGCAGCATCGACAGGGGCCATTCACCCCTCCACTTT. Translation: CASSIDRGHSPLHF.